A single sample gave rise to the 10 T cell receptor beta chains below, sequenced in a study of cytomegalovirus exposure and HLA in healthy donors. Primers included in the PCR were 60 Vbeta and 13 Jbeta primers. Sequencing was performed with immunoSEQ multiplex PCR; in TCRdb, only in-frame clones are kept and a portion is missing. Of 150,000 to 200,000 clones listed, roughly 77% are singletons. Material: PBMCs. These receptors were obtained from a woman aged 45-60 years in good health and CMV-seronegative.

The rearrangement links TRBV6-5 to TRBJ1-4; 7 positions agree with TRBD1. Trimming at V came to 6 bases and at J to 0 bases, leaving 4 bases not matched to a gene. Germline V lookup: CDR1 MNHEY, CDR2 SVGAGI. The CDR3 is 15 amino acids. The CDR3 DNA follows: TGTGCCAGCAGCAAGCAGGGGGCAACTAATGAAAAACTGTTTTTT. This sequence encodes CASSKQGATNEKLFF.

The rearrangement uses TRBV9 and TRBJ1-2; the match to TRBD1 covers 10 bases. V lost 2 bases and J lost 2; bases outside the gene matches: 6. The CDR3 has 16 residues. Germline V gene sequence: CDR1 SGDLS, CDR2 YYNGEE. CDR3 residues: CASSVMTGGVNYGYTF. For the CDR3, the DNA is TGTGCCAGCAGCGTTATGACAGGGGGCGTGAACTATGGCTACACCTTC.

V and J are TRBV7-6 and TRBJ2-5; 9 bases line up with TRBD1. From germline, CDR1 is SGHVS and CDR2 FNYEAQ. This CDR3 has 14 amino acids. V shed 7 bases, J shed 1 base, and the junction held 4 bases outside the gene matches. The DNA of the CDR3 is TGTGCCAGCATCCCGGGACAGGGCCAAGAGACCCAGTACTTC. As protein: CASIPGQGQETQYF. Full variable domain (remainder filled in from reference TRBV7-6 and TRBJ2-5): GAGVSQSPRYKVTKRGQDVALRCDPISGHVSLYWYRQALGQGPEFLTYFNYEAQQDKSGLPNDRFSAERPEGSISTLTIQRTEQRDSAMYRCASIPGQGQETQYFGPGTRLLVL.

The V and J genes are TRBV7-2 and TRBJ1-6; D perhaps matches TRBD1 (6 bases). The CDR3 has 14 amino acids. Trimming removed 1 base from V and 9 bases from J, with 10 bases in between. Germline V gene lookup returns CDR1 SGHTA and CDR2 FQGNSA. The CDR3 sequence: CASSLDRVRSPLHF. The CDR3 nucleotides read TGTGCCAGCAGCTTAGACAGGGTACGTTCACCCCTCCACTTT.

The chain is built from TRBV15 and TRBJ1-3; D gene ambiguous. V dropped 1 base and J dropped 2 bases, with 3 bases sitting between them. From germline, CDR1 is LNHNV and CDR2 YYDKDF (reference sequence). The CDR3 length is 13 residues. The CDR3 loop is CATSRATGNTIYF. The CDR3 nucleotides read TGTGCCACCAGCAGAGCCACTGGAAACACCATATATTTT. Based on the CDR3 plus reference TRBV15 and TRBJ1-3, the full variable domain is DAMVIQNPRYQVTQFGKPVTLSCSQTLNHNVMYWYQQKSSQAPKLLFHYYDKDFNNEADTPDNFQSRRPNTSFCFLDIRSPGLGDTAMYLCATSRATGNTIYFGEGSWLTVV.

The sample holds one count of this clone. CDR3 region: CASSSGGGREETQYF. CDR3 nucleotides: TGTGCCAGCAGCTCAGGGGGCGGGAGGGAGGAGACCCAGTACTTC. The chain carries TRBV9 and TRBJ2-5; D possibly corresponds to TRBD2 (9 bases). The V and J ends lost 4 bases and 5 bases respectively, with 18 bases between them. From germline, CDR1 is SGDLS and CDR2 YYNGEE. The CDR3 is 15 amino acids.

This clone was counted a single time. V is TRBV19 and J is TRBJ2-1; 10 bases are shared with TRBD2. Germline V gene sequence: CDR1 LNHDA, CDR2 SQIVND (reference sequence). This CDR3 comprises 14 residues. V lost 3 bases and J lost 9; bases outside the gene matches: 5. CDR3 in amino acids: CASSISGGNGEQFF. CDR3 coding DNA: TGTGCCAGTAGTATTAGCGGGGGGAATGGTGAGCAGTTCTTC.

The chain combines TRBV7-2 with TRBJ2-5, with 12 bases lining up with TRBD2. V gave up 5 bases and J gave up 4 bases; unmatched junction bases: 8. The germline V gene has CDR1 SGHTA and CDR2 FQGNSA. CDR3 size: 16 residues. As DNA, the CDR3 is TGTGCCAGCAGCCCCCTAGCGGGGGGGAGGGGAGAGACCCAGTACTTC. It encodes CASSPLAGGRGETQYF.

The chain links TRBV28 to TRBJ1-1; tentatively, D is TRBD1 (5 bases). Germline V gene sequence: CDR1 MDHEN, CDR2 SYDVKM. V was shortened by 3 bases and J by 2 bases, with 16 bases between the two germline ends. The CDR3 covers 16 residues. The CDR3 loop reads CASSFSGTGGNTEAFF. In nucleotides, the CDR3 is TGTGCCAGCAGTTTCTCCGGGACGGGGGGTAACACTGAAGCTTTCTTT.

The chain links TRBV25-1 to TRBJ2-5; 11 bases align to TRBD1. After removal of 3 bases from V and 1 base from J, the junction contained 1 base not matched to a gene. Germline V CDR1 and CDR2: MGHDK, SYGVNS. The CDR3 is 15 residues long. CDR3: CASSEDRGPQETQYF. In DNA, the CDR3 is TGTGCCAGCAGTGAGGACAGGGGGCCCCAAGAGACCCAGTACTTC.